This TCR beta chain emerged from a study of blood T cell repertoires in COVID-19. Membership in each cohort depended on participant-reported clinical history. This CDR3 has 15 residues. Germline V lookup: CDR1 LNHDA, CDR2 SQIVND (reference sequence). V was clipped by 3 bases and J by 0 bases, with 6 bases between them. In the original workflow: Estimates of nucleated cell counts were drawn from the amplification of reference gene primers. Data came from immunoSEQ multiplex PCR; TCRdb stores just in-frame clones and leaves some out. The V and J calls and clone size were taken over from that table, and D and trimming were inferred from the DNA. The sample shows around 310,000 clones, 85% to 90% of them seen only once.

V usage is TRBV19 and J usage is TRBJ2-6; tentatively, D is TRBD2 (6 bases). The receptor comes from a woman under 40 who had recovered from COVID-19. The specimen was PBMCs or T cells enriched from blood (not recorded which). CDR3 bases: TGTGCCAGTAGTATGGGAGGCTCTGGGGCCAACGTCCTGACTTTC. Amino acid sequence: CASSMGGSGANVLTF. The whole variable domain, filled in from reference TRBV19 and TRBJ2-6, reads DGGITQSPKYLFRKEGQNVTLSCEQNLNHDAMYWYRQDPGQGLRLIYYSQIVNDFQKGDIAEGYSVSREKKESFPLTVTSAQKNPTAFYLCASSMGGSGANVLTFGAGSRLTVL.